This TCR beta chain was identified in a study of response to subunit inactivated influenza vaccine. The study, taken as a whole, reports: It was suggested by the authors that few new T cells are recruited by each seasonal influenza vaccination.

Concerning this clonotype: Its antigen is unknown.

CDR3 length: 16 residues. Germline loops: CDR1 SNHLY, CDR2 FYNNEI. Losses at the gene ends were 2 bases for V and 5 bases for J; bases not matched to a gene: 8. TCRdb itself ran the RT-PCR reads through MiXCR, one entry per CDR3 protein. This table holds hundreds of thousands of distinct CDR3 sequences, around 8% found once. This receptor was taken from a man aged 50 to 69 who received an inactivated influenza vaccine. V usage is TRBV2 and J usage is TRBJ2-1; TRBD2 matches 8 bases. The specimen was PBMCs from blood, collected roughly 24 months after vaccination. Here the CDR3 DNA reads TGTGCCAGCAGTGAATCTCGAAGCGGGAGAGACAATGAGCAGTTCTTC. This encodes CASSESRSGRDNEQFF.